Below, one T cell receptor beta chain is given with its context. The entry originates in a study of shared clonotypes between healthy human individuals. Repertoires were generated with immunoSEQ multiplex PCR, while TCRdb's copy carries only in-frame clones and drops some. This table has over 2,000,000 clones, roughly 95% appearing once. Germline V gives CDR1 MNHNS, CDR2 SASEGT. V lost 3 bases, J lost 1 base, and 19 bases lay in between. This CDR3 has 17 residues. Selected positively for CCR7 and CD45RO-negative, naive CD8 cells excluded terminally differentiated effector memory CD45RA+ cells. V and J are TRBV6-1 and TRBJ2-7; D perhaps matches TRBD1 (5 bases). The material sequenced was naive CD8+ T cells from PBMCs. This TCR was recovered from a young man in good health. Some clones in this sample may be carry-over from other donors' samples. The CDR3 DNA reads TGTGCCAGCAGTGAGACGGCAGGGCCCCACATTTCCTACGAGCAGTACTTC. It yields the protein CASSETAGPHISYEQYF.